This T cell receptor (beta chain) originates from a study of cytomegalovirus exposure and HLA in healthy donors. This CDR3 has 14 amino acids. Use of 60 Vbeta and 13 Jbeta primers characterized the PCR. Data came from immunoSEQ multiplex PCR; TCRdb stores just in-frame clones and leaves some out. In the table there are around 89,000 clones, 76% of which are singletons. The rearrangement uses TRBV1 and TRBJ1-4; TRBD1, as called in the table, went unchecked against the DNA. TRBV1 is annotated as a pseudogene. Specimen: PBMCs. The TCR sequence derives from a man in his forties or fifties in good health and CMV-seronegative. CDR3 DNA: TGCACCAGCAGCCGAACAGAAACTAATGAAAAACTGTTTTTT. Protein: CTSSRTETNEKLFF.